The 28 T cell receptor beta chains below come from one sample, sequenced in a study of T-cell memory formation after mild COVID-19. From the 5' RACE reads, TCRdb called clonotypes with MiXCR, one entry per CDR3 protein. The table records some 200,000 distinct CDR3 sequences, 20% to 25% of them present only once. Sequencing used PBMCs or a T cell subset sorted from them (not recorded which). The receptors were sampled from an adult woman who had mild COVID-19 (a few samples of this study predate the infection). Cell type and time point are not known.

This clonotype has just a few counts. The chain carries TRBV6-5 and TRBJ2-1; D tentatively fits TRBD1 or TRBD2 (6 bases each). Germline V gene sequence: CDR1 MNHEY, CDR2 SVGAGI. The CDR3 covers 15 residues. V was cut by 2 bases and J by 3 bases, with 11 bases left in between. CDR3 protein: CASSYGGGGYNEQFF. The CDR3 region has the DNA TGTGCCAGCAGTTACGGCGGAGGGGGCTACAATGAGCAGTTCTTC.

This clonotype occurred a few times. The rearrangement uses TRBV20-1 and TRBJ2-4, with TRBD2 as a possible D gene (5 bases). Trimming removed 5 bases from V and 6 bases from J, with 17 bases in between. Germline CDR1 is DFQATT and CDR2 is SNEGSKA (reference sequence). CDR3 length equals 14 residues. In DNA, the CDR3 is TGCAGTGCTGAGAGGGAGATTCCTGGAAACATTCAGTACTTC. This encodes CSAEREIPGNIQYF.

The CDR3 loop is CASSLRVGAVLKGYSNQPQHF. Here the CDR3 DNA reads TGTGCCAGCAGTTTACGGGTCGGCGCAGTCCTTAAGGGTTATAGCAATCAGCCCCAGCATTTT. This sequence joins TRBV12-3 or TRBV12-4 and TRBJ1-5; D gene unclear. The CDR3 is 21 amino acids. Trimming took off 2 bases at V and 0 bases at J, with 26 bases between the two ends.

This clonotype was seen a few times. This chain connects TRBV20-1 to TRBJ2-2; 8 bases are shared with TRBD1. CDR1 and CDR2 (germline): DFQATT, SNEGSKA (reference sequence). The CDR3 has 14 residues. With V trimmed by 4 bases and J by 3 bases, 4 bases remained unmatched. The CDR3 is CSAIQGDYTGELFF. CDR3 bases: TGCAGTGCTATACAGGGGGATTACACCGGGGAGCTGTTTTTT.

This clonotype was counted ten times or more. The V call is TRBV5-1, the J call TRBJ2-1, with TRBD2 matching over 10 bases. V lost 0 bases to trimming and J lost 7 bases; unmatched junction nucleotides: 4. The CDR3 runs to 15 residues. CDR1 is SGHRS and CDR2 is YFSETQ in the germline V gene. The CDR3 here is CASSLALAGANEQFF. The CDR3 nucleotides are TGCGCCAGCAGCTTGGCTCTAGCGGGAGCGAATGAGCAGTTCTTC.

This clonotype has only a few counts. This chain uses TRBV29-1 with TRBJ2-1; TRBD2 matches 9 bases. Germline CDR1 and CDR2: SQVTM and ANQGSEA. V shed 6 bases, J shed 4 bases, and the junction held 7 bases outside the gene matches. The CDR3 contains 14 residues. CDR3 sequence reads: CSVTGLATYNEQFF. Written as DNA, the CDR3 is TGCAGCGTAACAGGACTAGCGACTTACAATGAGCAGTTCTTC.

This chain uses TRBV11-2 with TRBJ2-5, with 10 positions matching TRBD2. With V trimmed by 5 bases and J by 3 bases, 6 bases remained unmatched. Per germline, CDR1 SGHAT and CDR2 FQNNGV. There are 15 residues in the CDR3. The CDR3 DNA sequence: TGTGCCAGCAGCGAAACACTAGCGGGAAAAGAGACCCAGTACTTC. Protein sequence: CASSETLAGKETQYF.

This clonotype has a handful of counts. This chain uses TRBV15 with TRBJ2-5; D call uncertain. V shed 1 base and J shed 5 bases, with 11 bases lying between them. The CDR3 runs 14 residues. CDR1 and CDR2 from the germline V gene are LNHNV and YYDKDF (reference sequence). The DNA for the CDR3 is TGTGCCACCAGCAGAGGAAAGGTTGTGGAGACCCAGTACTTC. It translates to CATSRGKVVETQYF.

This clonotype was found many times. The rearrangement joins TRBV28 to TRBJ2-1; D may be TRBD1 (5 bases). V lost 10 bases, J lost 4 bases, and 17 bases lay in between. Germline CDR1 is MDHEN and CDR2 is SYDVKM. There are 14 residues in the CDR3. The CDR3 nucleotides are TGTGCCACCAGACAGATCCCGGGTTACAATGAGCAGTTCTTC. As protein: CATRQIPGYNEQFF.

The chain is built from TRBV6-2 or TRBV6-3 and TRBJ2-7, with TRBD2 identical over 8 bases. J lost 0 bases, V lost 5 bases, and 6 bases had no gene match. The germline CDR1 and CDR2 sequences are MNHEY and SVGEGT. The CDR3 spans 15 residues. CDR3 protein: CASSPLAASSYEQYF. The CDR3, as DNA: TGTGCCAGCAGTCCACTAGCGGCGAGCTCCTACGAGCAGTACTTC.

The V call is TRBV7-9, the J call TRBJ2-7; D not resolved. From germline, CDR1 is SEHNR and CDR2 FQNEAQ (reference sequence). CDR3 length: 12 amino acids. V was pared by 5 bases and J by 5 bases, with 10 bases between. CDR3: CASSTQIHEQYF. As DNA, the CDR3 is TGTGCCAGCAGCACTCAAATCCACGAGCAGTACTTC.

V and J are TRBV7-2 and TRBJ2-3; perhaps TRBD2 as D (6 bases). There are 15 residues in the CDR3. Per the germline V gene, CDR1 is SGHTA and CDR2 is FQGNSA. V was clipped by 2 bases and J by 10 bases, with 19 bases between them. The CDR3 is CASSLLAVPNRPQYF. CDR3 nucleotide sequence: TGTGCCAGCAGCTTATTAGCGGTTCCCAACCGGCCGCAGTATTTT.

This sequence joins TRBV12-3 or TRBV12-4 and TRBJ2-7; 10 bases are a match to TRBD1. This CDR3 has 16 residues. With 6 bases clipped from V and 1 base from J, the junction kept 9 bases outside the gene matches. Here the CDR3 DNA reads TGTGCCAGCAGCCAAATGACAGGGGGCGCATCCTACGAGCAGTACTTC. Its translation: CASSQMTGGASYEQYF.

The genes are TRBV5-1 and TRBJ2-4; TRBD1 agrees at 10 bases. The germline V gene encodes CDR1 SGHRS and CDR2 YFSETQ. The CDR3 is made up of 16 amino acids. V lost 0 bases to trimming and J lost 8 bases; unmatched junction nucleotides: 8. The CDR3 bases are TGCGCCAGCAGCTTGGATCTGGGACAGGGGTTGGACATTCAGTACTTC. This codes for CASSLDLGQGLDIQYF. The full variable domain, rest sourced from reference TRBV5-1 and TRBJ2-4, is KAGVTQTPRYLIKTRGQQVTLSCSPISGHRSVSWYQQTPGQGLQFLFEYFSETQRNKGNFPGRFSGRQFSNSRSEMNVSTLELGDSALYLCASSLDLGQGLDIQYFGAGTRLSVL.

The J gene is TRBJ2-1, the V gene TRBV7-6, with D perhaps matching TRBD1 (6 bases). CDR1 and CDR2 from the germline V gene are SGHVS and FNYEAQ. Trimming took 5 bases from V and 9 from J, leaving 11 bases between them. This CDR3 is 12 amino acids long. The CDR3 is CASSRRDIEQFF. CDR3 in DNA: TGTGCCAGCAGCAGACGGGACATTGAGCAGTTCTTC.

The V gene is TRBV27, the J gene TRBJ1-4, with 10 bases identical to TRBD1. The V and J ends lost 6 bases and 8 bases, in that order; junction bases with no gene match: 6. CDR3 size: 14 residues. Per the germline V gene, CDR1 is MNHEY and CDR2 is SMNVEV (reference sequence). The CDR3 protein is CASSSGTGEEKLFF. CDR3 nucleotide sequence: TGTGCCAGCAGCTCCGGGACAGGGGAAGAAAAACTGTTTTTT.

The chain has TRBV6-5 and TRBJ2-1; 9 bases fit TRBD1. The V gene end was trimmed by 6 bases and the J gene end by 7 bases; junction bases not matched to a gene: 10. CDR1 MNHEY and CDR2 SVGAGI come from the germline V gene. This CDR3 is built from 15 residues. As DNA, the CDR3 is TGTGCCAGCAGCGCCGGGACAGGGAGCTGGAATGAGCAGTTCTTC. The encoded protein is CASSAGTGSWNEQFF.

The chain carries TRBV3-1 and TRBJ2-5, with TRBD2 matching 9 bases. The germline V gene has CDR1 LGHDT and CDR2 YNNKEL (reference sequence). The CDR3 contains 16 residues. Germline trimming cut 1 base from V and 3 bases from J; bases unmatched to any gene: 6. The CDR3 nucleotides are TGTGCCAGCAGCCAAGGCCCAGCGGGGGGTAAAGAGACCCAGTACTTC. It is translated as CASSQGPAGGKETQYF.

The CDR3, as DNA: TGCGCCAGCAGCCAAGAACTGGGGGGACAGTTGTACGAGCAGTACTTC. Translated, it gives CASSQELGGQLYEQYF. The chain couples TRBV4-1 to TRBJ2-7; tentative D call: TRBD1 (7 bases). Germline values: CDR1 MGHRA, CDR2 YSYEKL. The CDR3 runs 16 residues. The ends were cut back, 0 bases at V and 4 bases at J, with 16 bases in the middle.

In this sample, this clonotype turned up a few times. This sequence joins TRBV29-1 and TRBJ1-2; no clear D gene. V lost 4 bases to trimming and J lost 0 bases, with 3 bases between them. Looked up from germline, CDR1 is SQVTM and CDR2 is ANQGSEA. The CDR3 runs to 11 residues. The CDR3 here is CSVASNYGYTF. CDR3 nucleotide sequence: TGCAGCGTTGCGTCTAACTATGGCTACACCTTC.

This clonotype was counted a few times. V and J are TRBV3-1 and TRBJ2-1; TRBD2 agrees at 10 bases. V dropped 0 bases and J dropped 4; count of bases not matched to a gene: 6. Germline V gene lookup returns CDR1 LGHDT and CDR2 YNNKEL (reference sequence). The CDR3 contains 17 residues. The CDR3 DNA reads TGTGCCAGCAGCCAAGAGGCGCTAGCGGGAGTATACAATGAGCAGTTCTTC. Protein sequence: CASSQEALAGVYNEQFF.

This sequence joins TRBV7-9 and TRBJ2-7; D gene uncertain. Per germline, CDR1 SEHNR and CDR2 FQNEAQ (reference sequence). CDR3 length equals 9 residues. DNA for the CDR3: TGTGCGTTGACCTACGAGCAGTACTTC. Translated, it gives CALTYEQYF.

This clonotype turned up a few times. The V call is TRBV5-1, the J call TRBJ1-2; D possibly corresponds to TRBD1 (5 bases). V lost 3 bases and J 4 bases, leaving 13 bases between the germline ends. The CDR3 runs to 14 residues. Germline loops: CDR1 SGHRS, CDR2 YFSETQ. Here the CDR3 reads CASSYSTGGYGYTF. The CDR3 DNA reads TGCGCCAGCAGCTACTCAACAGGCGGCTATGGCTACACCTTC.

CDR3 DNA sequence: TGTGCCACCAGTGACTGGACTCTTGAGCAGTACTTC. Translating gives CATSDWTLEQYF. V gene TRBV24-1 combines with J gene TRBJ2-7; TRBD2 might be the D (5 bases). V was shortened by 4 bases and J by 7 bases, with 10 bases between the two germline ends. The CDR3 extends over 12 amino acids. Germline loops: CDR1 KGHDR, CDR2 SFDVKD.

This clonotype was seen only a few times. The chain links TRBV4-1 to TRBJ2-1; D is unresolved. V shed 0 bases and J shed 5 bases, with 17 bases lying between them. In germline, CDR1 is MGHRA, CDR2 YSYEKL. The CDR3 runs 17 residues. The CDR3 DNA sequence: TGCGCCAGCAGCCAAGATGGTATCGTAAACCAAAACAATGAGCAGTTCTTC. Its translation: CASSQDGIVNQNNEQFF.

The sample holds a few counts of this clonotype. The chain has TRBV24-1 and TRBJ1-1; no clear D. The V end was cut by 4 bases, the J end by 3 bases, with 5 bases between. The CDR3 consists of 12 residues. CDR1 and CDR2 from the germline V gene are KGHDR and SFDVKD. The chain's CDR3 is CATSDEDTEAFF. CDR3 in DNA: TGTGCCACCAGTGACGAGGACACTGAAGCTTTCTTT.

The rearrangement links TRBV27 to TRBJ1-2; 8 bases map to TRBD1. This CDR3 comprises 14 residues. Germline V gives CDR1 MNHEY, CDR2 SMNVEV (reference sequence). V shed 6 bases and J 4 bases; nucleotides not matched to a gene: 7. CDR3 in amino acids: CASSPGQGPYGYTF. The CDR3 DNA sequence: TGTGCCAGCAGCCCCGGACAGGGCCCCTATGGCTACACCTTC.

V usage is TRBV5-6 and J usage is TRBJ2-3; tentatively, D is TRBD1 (5 bases). Looked up from germline, CDR1 is SGHDT and CDR2 is YYEEEE. The V end lost 5 bases, the J end lost 7 bases, and 14 bases lay between the germline ends. This CDR3 region has 13 residues. CDR3 in DNA: TGTGCCAGCAGTTCCGCCAGGGATAATACGCAGTATTTT. Amino acids: CASSSARDNTQYF. The full variable domain, its missing parts supplied by reference TRBV5-6 and TRBJ2-3, is DAGVTQSPTHLIKTRGQQVTLRCSPKSGHDTVSWYQQALGQGPQFIFQYYEEEERQRGNFPDRFSGHQFPNYSSELNVNALLLGDSALYLCASSSARDNTQYFGPGTRLTVL.